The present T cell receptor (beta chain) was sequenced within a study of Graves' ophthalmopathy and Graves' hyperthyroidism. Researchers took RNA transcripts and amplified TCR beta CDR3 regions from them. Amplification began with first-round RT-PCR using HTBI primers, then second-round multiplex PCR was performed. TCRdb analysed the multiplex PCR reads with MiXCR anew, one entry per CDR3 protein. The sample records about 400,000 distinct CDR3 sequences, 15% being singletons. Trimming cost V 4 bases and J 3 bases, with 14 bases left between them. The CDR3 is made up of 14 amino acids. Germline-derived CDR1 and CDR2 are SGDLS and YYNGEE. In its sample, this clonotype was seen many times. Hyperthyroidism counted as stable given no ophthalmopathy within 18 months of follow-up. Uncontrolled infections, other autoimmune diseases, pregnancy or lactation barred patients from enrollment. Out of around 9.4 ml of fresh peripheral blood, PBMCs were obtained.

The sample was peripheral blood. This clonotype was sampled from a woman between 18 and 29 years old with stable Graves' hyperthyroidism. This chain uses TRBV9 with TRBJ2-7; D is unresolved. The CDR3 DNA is TGTGCCAGCAGCCCTGCCGACATAGACTACGAGCAGTACTTC. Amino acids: CASSPADIDYEQYF.